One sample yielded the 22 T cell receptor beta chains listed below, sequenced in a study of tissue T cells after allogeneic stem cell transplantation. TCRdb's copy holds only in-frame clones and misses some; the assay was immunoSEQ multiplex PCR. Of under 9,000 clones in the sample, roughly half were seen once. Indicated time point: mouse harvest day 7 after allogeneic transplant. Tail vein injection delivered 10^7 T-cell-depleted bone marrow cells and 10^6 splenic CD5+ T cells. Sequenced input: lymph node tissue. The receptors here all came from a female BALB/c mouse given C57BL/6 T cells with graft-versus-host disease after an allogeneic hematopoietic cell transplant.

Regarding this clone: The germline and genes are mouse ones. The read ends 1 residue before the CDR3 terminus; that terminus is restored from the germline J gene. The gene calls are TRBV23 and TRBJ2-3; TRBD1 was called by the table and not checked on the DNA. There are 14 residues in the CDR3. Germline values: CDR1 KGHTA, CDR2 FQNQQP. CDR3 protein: CSSSLHRSAETLYF. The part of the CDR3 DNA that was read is TGCTCCAGCAGTCTACATCGCAGTGCAGAAACGCTGTAT.

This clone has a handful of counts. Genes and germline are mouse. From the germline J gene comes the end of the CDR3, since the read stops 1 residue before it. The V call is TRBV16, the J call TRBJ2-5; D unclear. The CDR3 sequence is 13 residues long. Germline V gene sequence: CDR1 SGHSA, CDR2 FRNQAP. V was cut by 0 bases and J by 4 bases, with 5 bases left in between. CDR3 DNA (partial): TGTGCAAGCAGCTTAGAGACAAAAGACACCCAGTAC. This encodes CASSLETKDTQY. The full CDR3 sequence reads CASSLETKDTQYF.

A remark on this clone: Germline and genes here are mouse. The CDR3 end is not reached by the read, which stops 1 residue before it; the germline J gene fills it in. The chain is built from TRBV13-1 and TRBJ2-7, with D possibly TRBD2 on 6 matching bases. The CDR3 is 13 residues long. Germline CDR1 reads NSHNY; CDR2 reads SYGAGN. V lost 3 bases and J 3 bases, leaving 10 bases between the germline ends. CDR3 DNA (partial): TGTGCCAGCAGTGGAACTGGGTTCTATGAACAGTAC. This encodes CASSGTGFYEQY. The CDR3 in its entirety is CASSGTGFYEQYF.

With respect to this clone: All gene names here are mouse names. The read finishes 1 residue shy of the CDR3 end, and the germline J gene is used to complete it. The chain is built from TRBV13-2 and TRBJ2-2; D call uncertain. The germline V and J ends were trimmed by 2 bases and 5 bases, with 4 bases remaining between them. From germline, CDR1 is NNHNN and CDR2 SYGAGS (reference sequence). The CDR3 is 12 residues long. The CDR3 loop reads CASGDGTGQLYF. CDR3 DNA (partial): TGTGCCAGCGGTGACGGGACCGGGCAGCTCTAC.

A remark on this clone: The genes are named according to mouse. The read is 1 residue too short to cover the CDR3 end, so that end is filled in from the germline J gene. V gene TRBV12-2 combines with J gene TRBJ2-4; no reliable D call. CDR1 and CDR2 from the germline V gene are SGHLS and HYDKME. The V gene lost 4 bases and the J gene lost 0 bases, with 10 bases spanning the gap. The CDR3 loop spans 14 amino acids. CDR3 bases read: TGTGCCAGCTCGCCCCTGGCTAGTCAAAACACCTTGTAC. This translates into CASSPLASQNTLY. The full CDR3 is CASSPLASQNTLYF.

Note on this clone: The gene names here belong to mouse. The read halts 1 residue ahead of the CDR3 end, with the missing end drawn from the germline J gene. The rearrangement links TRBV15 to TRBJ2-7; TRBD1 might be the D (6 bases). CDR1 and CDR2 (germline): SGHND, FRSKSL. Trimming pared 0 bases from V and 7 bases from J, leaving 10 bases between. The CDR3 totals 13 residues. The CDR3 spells CASSLAHRDEQYF. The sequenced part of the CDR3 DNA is TGTGCCAGCAGTTTAGCGCACAGGGACGAACAGTAC.

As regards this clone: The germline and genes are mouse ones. The DNA read from the CDR3 is TGTGGTGCTAGGGAAGGGGTGGGCACAGAAGTCTTC. It codes for CGAREGVGTEVF. The whole CDR3 protein reads CGAREGVGTEVFF. V and J are TRBV20 and TRBJ1-1; D possibly corresponds to TRBD1 (5 bases). The DNA ends 1 residue before the CDR3 does, and the rest of the CDR3 is filled in from the germline J gene. V shed 0 bases and J shed 4 bases, with 9 bases lying between them. This CDR3 is 13 amino acids long. In germline, CDR1 is GFQATS, CDR2 STVNSAI. The whole variable domain, remainder taken from reference TRBV20 and TRBJ1-1, is GALVYQYPRRTICKSGTSMRMECQAVGFQATSVAWYRQSPQKTFELIALSTVNSAIKYEQNFTQEKFPISHPNLSFSSMTVLNAYLEDRGLYLCGAREGVGTEVFFGKGTRLTVV.

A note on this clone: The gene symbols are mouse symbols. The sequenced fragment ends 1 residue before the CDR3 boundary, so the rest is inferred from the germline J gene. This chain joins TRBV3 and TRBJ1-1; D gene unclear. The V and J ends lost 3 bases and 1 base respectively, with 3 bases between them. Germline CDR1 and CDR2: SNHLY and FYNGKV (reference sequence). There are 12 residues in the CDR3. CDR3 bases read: TGTGCCAGCAGCTTTGGAAACACAGAAGTCTTC. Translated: CASSFGNTEVF. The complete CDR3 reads CASSFGNTEVFF.

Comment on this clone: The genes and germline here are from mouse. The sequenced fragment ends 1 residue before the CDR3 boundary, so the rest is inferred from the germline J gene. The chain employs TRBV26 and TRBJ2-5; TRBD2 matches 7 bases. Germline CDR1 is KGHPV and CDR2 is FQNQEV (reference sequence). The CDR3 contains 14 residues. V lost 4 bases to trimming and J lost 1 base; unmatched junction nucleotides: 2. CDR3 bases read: TGTGCCAGCAGTCGGGGACTGCACCAAGACACCCAGTAC. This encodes CASSRGLHQDTQY. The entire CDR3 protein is CASSRGLHQDTQYF. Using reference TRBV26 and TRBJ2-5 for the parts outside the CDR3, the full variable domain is NSKVIQTPRYLVKGQGQKAKMRCIPEKGHPVVFWYQQNKNNEFKFLINFQNQEVLQQIDMTEKRFSAECPSNSPCSLEIQSSEAGDSALYLCASSRGLHQDTQYFGPGTRLLVL.

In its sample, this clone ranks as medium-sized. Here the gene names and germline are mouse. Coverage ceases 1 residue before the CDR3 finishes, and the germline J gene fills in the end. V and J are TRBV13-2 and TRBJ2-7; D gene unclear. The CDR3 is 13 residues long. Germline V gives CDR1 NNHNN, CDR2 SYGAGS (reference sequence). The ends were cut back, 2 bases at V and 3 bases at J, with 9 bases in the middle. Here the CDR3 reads CASGDGSVYEQYF. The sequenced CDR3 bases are TGTGCCAGCGGTGACGGGTCCGTCTATGAACAGTAC.

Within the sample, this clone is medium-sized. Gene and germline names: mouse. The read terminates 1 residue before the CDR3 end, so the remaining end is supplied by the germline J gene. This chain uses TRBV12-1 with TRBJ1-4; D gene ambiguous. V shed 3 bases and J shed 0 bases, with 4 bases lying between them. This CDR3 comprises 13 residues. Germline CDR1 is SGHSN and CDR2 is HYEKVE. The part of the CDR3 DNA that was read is TGTGCCAGCTCTGGAATTTCCAACGAAAGATTATTT. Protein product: CASSGISNERLF. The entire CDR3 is CASSGISNERLFF.

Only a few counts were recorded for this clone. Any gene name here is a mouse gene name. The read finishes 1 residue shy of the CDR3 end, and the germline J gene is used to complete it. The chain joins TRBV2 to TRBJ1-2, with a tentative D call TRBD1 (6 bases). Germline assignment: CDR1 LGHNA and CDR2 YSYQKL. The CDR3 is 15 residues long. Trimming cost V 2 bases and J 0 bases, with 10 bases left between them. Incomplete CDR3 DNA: TGTGCCAGCAGCCAATCAGGGGCCTCAAACTCCGACTACACC. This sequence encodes CASSQSGASNSDYT. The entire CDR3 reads CASSQSGASNSDYTF.

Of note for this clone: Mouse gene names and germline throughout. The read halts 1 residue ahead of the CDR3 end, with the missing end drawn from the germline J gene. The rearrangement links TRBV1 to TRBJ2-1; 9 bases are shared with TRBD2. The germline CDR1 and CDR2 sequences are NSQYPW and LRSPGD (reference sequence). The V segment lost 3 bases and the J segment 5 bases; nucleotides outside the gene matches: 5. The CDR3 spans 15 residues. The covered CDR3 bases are TGCACCTGCAGTGCTGGGGGGGCGGGGAATGCTGAGCAGTTC. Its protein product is CTCSAGGAGNAEQF. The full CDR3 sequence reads CTCSAGGAGNAEQFF.

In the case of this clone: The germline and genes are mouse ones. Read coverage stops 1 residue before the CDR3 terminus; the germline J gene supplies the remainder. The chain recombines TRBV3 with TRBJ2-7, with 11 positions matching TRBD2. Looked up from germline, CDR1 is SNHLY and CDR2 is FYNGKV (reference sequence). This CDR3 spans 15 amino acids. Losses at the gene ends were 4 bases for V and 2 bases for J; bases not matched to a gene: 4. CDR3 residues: CASSSDWGGTYEQYF. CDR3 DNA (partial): TGTGCCAGCAGCTCCGACTGGGGGGGAACCTATGAACAGTAC.

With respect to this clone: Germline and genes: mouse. CDR3 DNA (partial): TGTGCAAGCAGCTTACAGGGGAGGGCTGAGCAGTTC. It specifies CASSLQGRAEQF. The entire CDR3 sequence reads CASSLQGRAEQFF. The gene calls are TRBV16 and TRBJ2-1, with a weak D call TRBD1 (6 bases). The CDR3 goes on 1 residue after the read ends, and that part is filled in from the germline J gene. CDR1 and CDR2 (germline): SGHSA, FRNQAP. This CDR3 comprises 13 residues. Deletions cut 2 bases from V and 7 bases from J, with 9 bases between.

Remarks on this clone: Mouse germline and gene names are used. The sequenced part of the CDR3 DNA is TGCACCTGCAGTGTTCTCACAGGCGTTGCAAACACAGAAGTCTTC. As protein: CTCSVLTGVANTEVF. The full CDR3 protein reads CTCSVLTGVANTEVFF. The chain uses TRBV1 and TRBJ1-1; a possible D gene is TRBD1 (5 bases). The CDR3 is cut off 1 residue early in the read; its end comes from the germline J gene. Germline assignment: CDR1 NSQYPW and CDR2 LRSPGD (reference sequence). V was cut by 4 bases and J by 0 bases, with 15 bases left in between. The CDR3 consists of 16 residues.

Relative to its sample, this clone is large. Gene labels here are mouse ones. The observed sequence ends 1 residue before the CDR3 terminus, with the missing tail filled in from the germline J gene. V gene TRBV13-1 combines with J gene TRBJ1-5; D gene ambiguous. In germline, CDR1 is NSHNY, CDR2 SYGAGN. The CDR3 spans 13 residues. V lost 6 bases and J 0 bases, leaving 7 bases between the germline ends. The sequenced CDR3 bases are TGTGCCAGCAACACAAATAACAACCAGGCTCCGCTT. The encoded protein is CASNTNNNQAPL. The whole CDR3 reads CASNTNNNQAPLF. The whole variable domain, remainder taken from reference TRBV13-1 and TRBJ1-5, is EAAVTQSPRNKVTVTGGNVTLSCRQTNSHNYMYWYRQDTGHGLRLIHYSYGAGNLRIGDVPDGYKATRTTQEDFFLLLELASPSQTSLYFCASNTNNNQAPLFGEGTRLSVL.

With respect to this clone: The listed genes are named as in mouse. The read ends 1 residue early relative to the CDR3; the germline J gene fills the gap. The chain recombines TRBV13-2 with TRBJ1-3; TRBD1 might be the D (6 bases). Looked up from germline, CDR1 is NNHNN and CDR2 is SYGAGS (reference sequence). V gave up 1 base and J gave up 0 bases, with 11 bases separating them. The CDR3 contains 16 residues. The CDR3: CASGDFPGASGNTLYF. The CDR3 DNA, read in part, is TGTGCCAGCGGTGATTTCCCAGGGGCTTCTGGAAATACGCTCTAT.

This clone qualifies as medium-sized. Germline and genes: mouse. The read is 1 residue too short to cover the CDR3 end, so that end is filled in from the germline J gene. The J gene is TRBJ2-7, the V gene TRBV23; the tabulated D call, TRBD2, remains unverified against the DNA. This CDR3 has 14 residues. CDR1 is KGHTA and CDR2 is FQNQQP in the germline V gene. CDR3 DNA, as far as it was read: TGCTCCAGCAGTCCGGGACTGGGGTTCTATGAACAGTAC. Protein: CSSSPGLGFYEQY. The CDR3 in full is CSSSPGLGFYEQYF.

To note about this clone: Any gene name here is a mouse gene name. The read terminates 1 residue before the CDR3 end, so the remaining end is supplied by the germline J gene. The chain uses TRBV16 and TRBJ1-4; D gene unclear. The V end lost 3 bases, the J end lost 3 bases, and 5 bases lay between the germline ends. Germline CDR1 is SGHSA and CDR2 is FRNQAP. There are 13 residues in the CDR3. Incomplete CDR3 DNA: TGTGCAAGCAGCTTTGACACCAACGAAAGATTATTT. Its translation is CASSFDTNERLF. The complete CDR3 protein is CASSFDTNERLFF.

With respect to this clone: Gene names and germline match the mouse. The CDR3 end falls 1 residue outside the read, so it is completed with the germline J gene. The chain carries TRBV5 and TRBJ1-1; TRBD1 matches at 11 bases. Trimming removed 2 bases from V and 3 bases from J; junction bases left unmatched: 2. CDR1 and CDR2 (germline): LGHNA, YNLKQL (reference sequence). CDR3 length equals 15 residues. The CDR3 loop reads CASSQPDRGHTEVFF. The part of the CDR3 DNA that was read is TGTGCCAGCAGCCAACCGGACAGGGGGCACACAGAAGTCTTC.

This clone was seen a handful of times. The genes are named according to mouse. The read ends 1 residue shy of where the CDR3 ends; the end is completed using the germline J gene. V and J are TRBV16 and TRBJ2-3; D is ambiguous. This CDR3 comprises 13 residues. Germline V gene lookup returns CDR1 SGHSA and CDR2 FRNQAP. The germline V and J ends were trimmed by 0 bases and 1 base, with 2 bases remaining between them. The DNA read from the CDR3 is TGTGCAAGCAGCTTAGAGGGTGCAGAAACGCTGTAT. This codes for CASSLEGAETLY. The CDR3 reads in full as CASSLEGAETLYF.